The rows below give T cell receptor beta chains drawn from one sample of a study of patients and donors after allogeneic stem cell transplantation. TCRdb re-analysed the RT-PCR reads in MiXCR, keeping a single row per CDR3 protein. The data contain about 960,000 distinct CDR3 sequences, under 20% of them singletons. The specimen was blood, either unsorted or a sorted T cell fraction (not recorded which). These receptors originate from a human donor who was either an allogeneic HSCT recipient or a stem cell or donor lymphocyte infusion donor (not recorded which). It is not recorded whose cells these are; they may come from a transplant donor. The CDR3 runs from the conserved cysteine through the conserved F or W. A D gene is named only where the DNA matches it firmly. Some rows mark clone size as missing; the rest say once, few, many or name a class of expanded clone.

>few|TRBJ1-5|TRBD1|TRBV20-1
TGCAGTGCTGGGGGACAGACCAAATATAGCAATCAGCCCCAGCATTTT
CSAGGQTKYSNQPQHF
>few|TRBJ1-2|.|TRBV27
TGTGCCAGCAGTTTAGATGCGGGTTCTGGCTACACCTTC
CASSLDAGSGYTF
>few|TRBJ2-7|.|TRBV5-1
TGCGCCAGCACAAACCCCCGGGACGGACAAGGCTACGAGCAGTACTTC
CASTNPRDGQGYEQYF
>.|TRBJ2-5|.|TRBV12-5
TGTGCTAGTGCTCCGGACAGCCGACAGGAGACCCAGTACTTC
CASAPDSRQETQYF
>.|TRBJ2-1|TRBD2|TRBV4-1
TGCGCCAGCAGCCAAACGCCCCGGGGACTAGGCATCGATGAGCAGTTCTTC
CASSQTPRGLGIDEQFF
>.|TRBJ1-2|TRBD1|TRBV30
TGTGCCTGGATCGGGACAGCCGGGATGGGGGGCTACACCTTC
CAWIGTAGMGGYTF
>.|TRBJ2-1|TRBD1|TRBV7-6
TGTGCCAGCAGCCCGGGACAGGTGGTAGGACATGAGCAGTTCTTC
CASSPGQVVGHEQFF
>.|TRBJ1-1|.|TRBV12-3/TRBV12-4
TGTGCCAGCAGGACGGATAGACCTATGAACACTGAAGCTTTCTTT
CASRTDRPMNTEAFF
>few|TRBJ2-3|.|TRBV12-3/TRBV12-4
TGTGCCAGCACCGCTAGCGTACGGGATACGCAGTATTTT
CASTASVRDTQYF
>.|TRBJ2-2|.|TRBV12-3/TRBV12-4
TGTGCCAGCAGAATCGGGACGAAAATTAGCGCCGGGGAGCTGTTTTTT
CASRIGTKISAGELFF
>few|TRBJ1-1|.|TRBV29-1
TGCAGCGTTGAGGTTATGCTGAACACTGAAGCTTTCTTT
CSVEVMLNTEAFF
>.|TRBJ2-6|.|TRBV21-1
TGTGCCAGCAGCAAAGGGTTAGGCATCTGGGCCAACGTCCTGACTTTC
CASSKGLGIWANVLTF
>.|TRBJ2-7|.|TRBV7-8
TGTGCCAGCAGCCACCCTAAGACAGGTGAGACCTACGAGCAGTACTTC
CASSHPKTGETYEQYF